These 17 T cell receptor beta chains came from one sample sequenced in a study of blood T cell repertoires in COVID-19. Sequenced by immunoSEQ multiplex PCR; TCRdb stores in-frame clones only, minus some. The top ten hold over 4.5% of the sample, which has about 240,000 clones, about 83% seen once. Input material: peripheral blood. The receptors were sampled from a human donor in a cohort sampled during active COVID-19.

CDR3 protein: CASSPRSTEAFF. The CDR3 bases are TGTGCCAGCAGCCCGAGAAGCACTGAAGCTTTCTTT. The chain carries TRBV3-1 (or the pseudogene TRBV3-2) and TRBJ1-1; D gene unclear. Trimming took 4 bases from V and 4 from J, leaving 7 bases between them. This CDR3 is 12 amino acids long. CDR1 and CDR2 (germline): LGHDT, YNNKEL (reference sequence).

The gene calls are TRBV6-1 and TRBJ1-4; D is undetermined. Germline loops: CDR1 MNHNS, CDR2 SASEGT. The ends were cut back, 1 base at V and 5 bases at J, with 8 bases in the middle. The CDR3 sequence is 14 residues long. CDR3 loop: CASSEGHLNEKLFF. Here the CDR3 DNA reads TGTGCCAGCAGTGAAGGACATTTAAATGAAAAACTGTTTTTT.

This chain uses TRBV5-1 with TRBJ1-4; weak D call: TRBD1 (5 bases). CDR1 is SGHRS and CDR2 is YFSETQ in the germline V gene. V dropped 4 bases and J dropped 6 bases, with 16 bases sitting between them. This CDR3 is built from 15 residues. In DNA form, the CDR3 reads TGCGCCAGCAGCCGGAGTGAAGGAGGGGATGAAAAACTGTTTTTT. Encoded protein: CASSRSEGGDEKLFF.

This sequence joins TRBV9 and TRBJ2-1; 8 nucleotides match TRBD2. V shed 0 bases and J 10 bases; nucleotides not matched to a gene: 9. This CDR3 contains 15 residues. Looked up from germline, CDR1 is SGDLS and CDR2 is YYNGEE. The CDR3 here is CASSVEGSGRGEQFF. The CDR3 region has the DNA TGTGCCAGCAGCGTAGAAGGAAGCGGGAGAGGCGAGCAGTTCTTC.

The chain is built from TRBV4-2 and TRBJ2-7; D ambiguous. Trimming pared 1 base from V and 7 bases from J, leaving 14 bases between. Per the germline V gene, CDR1 is LGHNA and CDR2 is YNFKEQ. The CDR3 is 14 residues long. The CDR3 DNA is TGTGCCAGCAGCCAAGCAACTCAAAGCTGGGAGCAGTACTTC. Translated, it gives CASSQATQSWEQYF.

The chain carries TRBV5-1 and TRBJ2-7, with 7 bases fitting TRBD1. The CDR3 spans 15 residues. Germline CDR1 SGHRS, CDR2 YFSETQ. J lost 3 bases, V lost 5 bases, and 11 bases had no gene match. The CDR3 spells CASRPGQAESYEQYF. CDR3 DNA sequence: TGCGCCAGCAGACCCGGACAGGCAGAAAGCTACGAGCAGTACTTC.

The CDR3 DNA reads as TGTGCCAGCAGCTCATTCAGGAACACAGATACGCAGTATTTT. It encodes CASSSFRNTDTQYF. V gene TRBV7-2 combines with J gene TRBJ2-3; D remains ambiguous. Per the germline V gene, CDR1 is SGHTA and CDR2 is FQGNSA. The CDR3 covers 14 residues. Trimming pared 4 bases from V and 2 bases from J, leaving 10 bases between.

The V and J genes are TRBV19 and TRBJ2-2; D may be TRBD2 (6 bases). The ends were cut back, 2 bases at V and 5 bases at J, with 12 bases in the middle. The CDR3 contains 15 residues. Germline V gene lookup returns CDR1 LNHDA and CDR2 SQIVND (reference sequence). CDR3 sequence reads: CASSITIGRTGELFF. CDR3 sequence (DNA): TGTGCCAGTAGTATAACGATAGGGAGGACCGGGGAGCTGTTTTTT.

V usage is TRBV19 and J usage is TRBJ2-1, with a weak D call TRBD2 (6 bases). The CDR3 is 15 residues long. Trimming took off 0 bases at V and 4 bases at J, with 10 bases between the two ends. Per the germline V gene, CDR1 is LNHDA and CDR2 is SQIVND (reference sequence). DNA of the CDR3: TGTGCCAGTAGTATAGAGGCGGGGAGTTACAATGAGCAGTTCTTC. Its translation: CASSIEAGSYNEQFF.

The chain couples TRBV13 to TRBJ2-2; 15 bases align to TRBD2. Germline CDR1 reads PRHDT; CDR2 reads FYEKMQ (reference sequence). V lost 3 bases and J lost 6; bases outside the gene matches: 2. This CDR3 is built from 16 residues. CDR3 protein: CASSFGLAGGPGELFF. DNA for the CDR3: TGTGCCAGCAGCTTTGGACTAGCGGGGGGGCCCGGGGAGCTGTTTTTT.

The chain has TRBV6-5 and TRBJ2-1; 9 bases match TRBD1. There are 13 residues in the CDR3. Germline V gene sequence: CDR1 MNHEY, CDR2 SVGAGI. Losses at the gene ends were 6 bases for V and 7 bases for J; bases not matched to a gene: 4. CDR3 in amino acids: CASRQGAMNEQFF. The CDR3 region has the DNA TGTGCCAGCAGACAGGGGGCTATGAATGAGCAGTTCTTC.

The V call is TRBV6-1, the J call TRBJ1-3; D gene unclear. This CDR3 is 15 amino acids long. Germline loops: CDR1 MNHNS, CDR2 SASEGT. V shed 3 bases and J shed 0 bases, with 9 bases lying between them. The CDR3 DNA reads as TGTGCCAGCAGTGATAGCCTGGTCTCTGGAAACACCATATATTTT. It translates to CASSDSLVSGNTIYF.

This clone was seen a few times. The rearrangement uses TRBV6-5 and TRBJ1-3, with D perhaps TRBD1 (5 bases). The length of the CDR3 is 16 residues. The V and J ends lost 2 bases and 0 bases respectively, with 11 bases between them. Germline V gene sequence: CDR1 MNHEY, CDR2 SVGAGI. The CDR3 DNA reads TGTGCCAGCAGTTACACGGGACTCCGCTCTGGAAACACCATATATTTT. Amino acids: CASSYTGLRSGNTIYF.

The chain links TRBV7-2 to TRBJ2-7; 11 bases are a match to TRBD2. The CDR3 spans 13 residues. Germline CDR1 SGHTA, CDR2 FQGNSA. V shed 8 bases and J 3 bases; nucleotides not matched to a gene: 3. In nucleotides, the CDR3 is TGTGCCAGCGGCCTAGCGGGAGGCTACGAGCAGTACTTC. Protein product: CASGLAGGYEQYF.

The CDR3 is CASSARQGSVYEQYF. CDR3 coding DNA: TGCGCCAGCAGCGCCCGACAGGGCTCGGTCTACGAGCAGTACTTC. This chain links TRBV5-1 with TRBJ2-7; 7 bases align to TRBD1. This CDR3 has 15 amino acids. Germline values: CDR1 SGHRS, CDR2 YFSETQ. V lost 4 bases and J lost 3; bases outside the gene matches: 10.

The chain combines TRBV7-3 with TRBJ2-7, with D perhaps matching TRBD2 (7 bases). This CDR3 has 14 amino acids. Trimming left V 5 bases short and J 3 bases short, with 14 bases between. CDR1 is SGHTA and CDR2 is FQGTGA in the germline V gene. The CDR3 sequence: CASSPQGGGYEQYF. CDR3 nucleotides: TGTGCCAGCAGCCCCCAGGGAGGGGGCTACGAGCAGTACTTC.

Note on this clone: The same CDR3 can be traced to other DNA sequences in this sample. CDR3 DNA sequence: TGCGCCAGCAGCTTCGGTACAGATACGCAGTATTTT. Its protein product is CASSFGTDTQYF. The J gene is TRBJ2-3, the V gene TRBV5-1; D not resolved. The V gene lost 2 bases and the J gene lost 3 bases, with 4 bases spanning the gap. Looked up from germline, CDR1 is SGHRS and CDR2 is YFSETQ. The CDR3 length is 12 residues.